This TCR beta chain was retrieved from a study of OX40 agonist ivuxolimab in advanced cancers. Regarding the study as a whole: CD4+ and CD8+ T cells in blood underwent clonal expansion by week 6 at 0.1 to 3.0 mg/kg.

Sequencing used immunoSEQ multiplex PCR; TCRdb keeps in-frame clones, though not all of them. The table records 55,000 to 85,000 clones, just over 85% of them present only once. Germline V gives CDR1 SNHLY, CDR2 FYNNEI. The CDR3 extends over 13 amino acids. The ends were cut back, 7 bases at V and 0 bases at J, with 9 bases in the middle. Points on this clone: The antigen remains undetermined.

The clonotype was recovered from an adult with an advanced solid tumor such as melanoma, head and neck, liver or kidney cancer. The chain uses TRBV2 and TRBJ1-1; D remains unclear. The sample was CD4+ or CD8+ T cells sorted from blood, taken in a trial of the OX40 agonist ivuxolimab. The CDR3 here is CASTRRVNTEAFF. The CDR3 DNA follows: TGTGCCAGCACTCGTCGTGTGAACACTGAAGCTTTCTTT.